Following are 10 T cell receptor beta chains from one sample sequenced in a study of CD8 T cells in ankylosing spondylitis. One entry per CDR3 protein results from TCRdb running MiXCR on the 5' RACE reads. The sample lists 300,000 to 400,000 distinct CDR3 sequences, about 20% occurring once. For these receptors, no antigen is known. Study-wide results and limits: Seemingly characteristic of ankylosing spondylitis blood was a TCR beta motif consisting of about 8 highly homologous variants.

Sequencing was performed on blood, either unsorted or a sorted T cell fraction (not recorded which). The receptors here all came from a male donor with ankylosing spondylitis.

The table lists this clonotype with a few counts. The chain combines TRBV12-3 or TRBV12-4 with TRBJ1-5; weak D call: TRBD1 (5 bases). V lost 6 bases and J lost 7, with 10 bases in between. This CDR3 has 12 residues. In DNA form, the CDR3 reads TGTGCCAGCAGCAGGGTAAACCAGCCCCAGCATTTT. This translates into CASSRVNQPQHF.

This clonotype was counted only a few times. The chain recombines TRBV15 with TRBJ1-5; D remains unclear. Germline CDR1 LNHNV, CDR2 YYDKDF (reference sequence). V was cut by 1 base and J by 2 bases, with 6 bases left in between. The CDR3 consists of 14 residues. The CDR3 DNA reads as TGTGCCACCAGCAGAGTTGCGGGCAATCAGCCCCAGCATTTT. Amino acids: CATSRVAGNQPQHF.

The V call is TRBV7-2, the J call TRBJ2-3; 10 bases agree with TRBD2. Trimming cost V 2 bases and J 2 bases; bases outside gene matches: 4. Germline CDR1 is SGHTA and CDR2 is FQGNSA. The CDR3 totals 16 residues. The CDR3: CASSLRTSGYTDTQYF. CDR3 sequence (DNA): TGTGCCAGCAGCTTACGGACTAGCGGATACACAGATACGCAGTATTTT.

This clonotype was seen a few times. V is TRBV11-2 and J is TRBJ2-2, with no clear D. Per germline, CDR1 SGHAT and CDR2 FQNNGV. This CDR3 spans 14 amino acids. V lost 4 bases to trimming and J lost 5 bases, with 11 bases between them. CDR3 DNA: TGTGCCAGCAGCTCTACCCCTTATACCGGGGAGCTGTTTTTT. Residues: CASSSTPYTGELFF.

This clonotype was found a few times. The chain combines TRBV5-1 with TRBJ2-3, with TRBD2 matching over 9 bases. V dropped 4 bases and J dropped 3; count of bases not matched to a gene: 6. This CDR3 comprises 15 residues. The germline CDR1 and CDR2 sequences are SGHRS and YFSETQ. CDR3 nucleotides: TGCGCCAGCAGCCTGGGACTAGCACAGACAGATACGCAGTATTTT. It yields the protein CASSLGLAQTDTQYF.

The chain carries TRBV28 and TRBJ1-5, with 10 bases identical to TRBD1. Germline V CDR1 and CDR2: MDHEN, SYDVKM. The CDR3 has 14 amino acids. The V and J ends lost 5 bases and 6 bases, in that order; junction bases with no gene match: 4. DNA for the CDR3: TGTGCCAGCAGTCCGGGACAGGGGATTCAGCCCCAGCATTTT. Amino acids: CASSPGQGIQPQHF.

The CDR3 coding sequence is TGTGCCAGCAGCGTAGCCCTCGCGGCTAGCGGGAGCACAGATACGCAGTATTTT. Its protein product is CASSVALAASGSTDTQYF. The V call is TRBV9, the J call TRBJ2-3; 8 positions match TRBD2. From germline, CDR1 is SGDLS and CDR2 YYNGEE. J lost 0 bases, V lost 0 bases, and 9 bases had no gene match. This CDR3 is built from 18 residues.

The rearrangement uses TRBV5-1 and TRBJ2-5; D is unresolved. The CDR3 runs to 15 residues. Germline CDR1 SGHRS, CDR2 YFSETQ. Trimming took off 0 bases at V and 1 base at J, with 10 bases between the two ends. CDR3 bases: TGCGCCAGCAGCTTGGATGTCTTAACCCAAGAGACCCAGTACTTC. Translation: CASSLDVLTQETQYF. The entire variable domain, with the rest obtained from reference TRBV5-1 and TRBJ2-5, is as follows: KAGVTQTPRYLIKTRGQQVTLSCSPISGHRSVSWYQQTPGQGLQFLFEYFSETQRNKGNFPGRFSGRQFSNSRSEMNVSTLELGDSALYLCASSLDVLTQETQYFGPGTRLLVL.

The rearrangement joins TRBV7-9 to TRBJ2-7; D ambiguous. The CDR3 loop spans 14 amino acids. Germline CDR1 SEHNR, CDR2 FQNEAQ (reference sequence). V lost 5 bases, J lost 7 bases, and 18 bases lay in between. The CDR3, as DNA: TGTGCCAGCAGCCGAACTACGGGTTTGGGGGAGCAGTACTTC. It specifies CASSRTTGLGEQYF. The full variable domain, completed using reference TRBV7-9 and TRBJ2-7, is DTGVSQNPRHKITKRGQNVTFRCDPISEHNRLYWYRQTLGQGPEFLTYFQNEAQLEKSRLLSDRFSAERPKGSFSTLEIQRTEQGDSAMYLCASSRTTGLGEQYFGPGTRLTVT.

This clonotype was seen more than once but under ten times. V usage is TRBV7-2 and J usage is TRBJ1-2, with a possible D match to TRBD1 (6 bases). V was shortened by 7 bases and J by 2 bases, with 14 bases between the two germline ends. The CDR3 length is 14 residues. The germline V gene has CDR1 SGHTA and CDR2 FQGNSA. The CDR3 spells CASNLRQANYGYTF. The CDR3 DNA reads as TGTGCCAGCAACTTGCGACAGGCCAACTATGGCTACACCTTC.